This TCR beta chain was captured by sequencing in a study of shared clonotypes between healthy human individuals. All donors qualified as healthy HIV-negative adults and had experienced no recent acute infections or vaccinations. Measured with immunoSEQ multiplex PCR; TCRdb has only the in-frame clones, and not every one. The sample lists approximately 1.4 million clones, 98% occurring once. The CDR3 is 12 amino acids. With 6 bases removed from V and 2 bases from J, the gap between germline ends came to 7 bases. Per germline, CDR1 MNHNY and CDR2 SVGAGI (reference sequence). The chain links TRBV6-6 to TRBJ1-1; no clear D. The source of this sequence is a man aged 30-40 years in good health. Sequencing was performed on naive CD4+ T cells sorted from blood. Documented subset: CD45RA+ positively selected. The CDR3, as DNA: TGTGCCAGCAGCCTTATAAACACTGAAGCTTTCTTT. This encodes CASSLINTEAFF.